Here is one T cell receptor beta chain with its context. Authors' processing steps: Amplification with reference gene primers provided the estimates of nucleated cell counts. Clones were read by immunoSEQ multiplex PCR, and TCRdb kept only the in-frame ones, dropping some. The V and J calls and clone size are taken from that table; D and trimming were inferred from the DNA. This sample carries several thousand clones, around four fifths of them seen once, and the ten largest clones take 10%. The sample originates from a study of blood T cell repertoires in COVID-19. Turning to the study itself: COVID-19 samples from acute and convalescent phases originated in the United States, Italy and Spain. Nucleic acid was either cDNA or gDNA, and it came from T cells, B-cell-depleted T cells, or PBMCs.

The sequenced sample was peripheral blood. The origin of this receptor is a human donor in a cohort sampled during active COVID-19.

The CDR3 nucleotides read TGTGCCAGTAGTCGGACGGGGAGGATCGGGGAGCTGTTTTTT. Translation gives CASSRTGRIGELFF. V gene TRBV19 combines with J gene TRBJ2-2, with D possibly TRBD2 on 6 matching bases. Looked up from germline, CDR1 is LNHDA and CDR2 is SQIVND (reference sequence). Trimming shortened V by 5 bases and J by 7 bases, and 14 bases separated the two germline ends. The CDR3 extends over 14 amino acids.